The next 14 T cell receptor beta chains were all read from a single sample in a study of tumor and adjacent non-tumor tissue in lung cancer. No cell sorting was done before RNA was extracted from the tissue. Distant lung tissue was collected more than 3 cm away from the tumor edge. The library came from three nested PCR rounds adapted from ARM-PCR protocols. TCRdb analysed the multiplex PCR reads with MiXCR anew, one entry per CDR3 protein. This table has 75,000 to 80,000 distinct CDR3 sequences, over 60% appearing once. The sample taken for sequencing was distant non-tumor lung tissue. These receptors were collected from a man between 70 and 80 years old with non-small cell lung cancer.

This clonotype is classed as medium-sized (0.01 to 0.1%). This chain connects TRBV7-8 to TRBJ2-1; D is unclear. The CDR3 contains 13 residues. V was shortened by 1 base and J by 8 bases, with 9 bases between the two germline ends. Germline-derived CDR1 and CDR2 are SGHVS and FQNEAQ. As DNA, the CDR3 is TGTGCCAGCAGCTTAGTGCTGTGGGATGAGCAGTTCTTC. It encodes CASSLVLWDEQFF.

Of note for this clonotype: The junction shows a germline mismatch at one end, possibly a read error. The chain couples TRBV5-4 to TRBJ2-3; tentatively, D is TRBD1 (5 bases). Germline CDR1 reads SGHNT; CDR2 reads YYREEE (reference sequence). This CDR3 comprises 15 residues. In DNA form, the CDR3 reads TGTGTCAGCAGCCCTATAGGGGTCCTCACATATACGCAGTATTTT. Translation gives CVSSPIGVLTYTQYF. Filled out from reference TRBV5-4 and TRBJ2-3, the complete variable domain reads ETGVTQSPTHLIKTRGQQVTLRCSSQSGHNTVSWYQQALGQGPQFIFQYYREEENGRGNFPPRFSGLQFPNYSSELNVNALELDDSALYLCVSSPIGVLTYTQYFGPGTRLTVL.

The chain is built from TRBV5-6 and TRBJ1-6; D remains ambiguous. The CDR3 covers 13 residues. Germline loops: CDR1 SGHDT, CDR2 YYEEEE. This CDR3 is CVNSLGVNSPLHF. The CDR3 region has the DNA TGTGTCAACAGCTTGGGCGTCAATTCACCCCTCCACTTT.

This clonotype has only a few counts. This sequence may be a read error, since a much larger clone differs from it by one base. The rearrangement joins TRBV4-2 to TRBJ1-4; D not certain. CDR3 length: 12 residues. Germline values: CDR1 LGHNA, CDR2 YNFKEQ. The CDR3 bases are TGTGCCAGCAGCCCGTTTGGGGAAAAACCGTTTTTT. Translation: CASSPFGEKPFF.

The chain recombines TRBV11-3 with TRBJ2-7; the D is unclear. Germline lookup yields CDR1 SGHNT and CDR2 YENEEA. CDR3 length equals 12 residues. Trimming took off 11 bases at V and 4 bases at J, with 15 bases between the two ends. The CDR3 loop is CAGSLVRYEQYF. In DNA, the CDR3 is TGTGCCGGTAGCTTAGTTCGGTACGAGCAGTACTTC. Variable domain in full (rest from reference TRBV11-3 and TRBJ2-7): EAGVVQSPRYKIIEKKQPVAFWCNPISGHNTLYWYLQNLGQGPELLIRYENEEAVDDSQLPKDRFSAERLKGVDSTLKIQPAELGDSAVYLCAGSLVRYEQYFGPGTRLTVT.

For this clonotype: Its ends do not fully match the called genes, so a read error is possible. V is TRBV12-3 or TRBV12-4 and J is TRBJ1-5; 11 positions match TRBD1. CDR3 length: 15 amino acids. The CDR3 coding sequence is TGTGCCAGCAGTTTAAGGACAGGGGGCAGTCAGGCCCAGCATTTT. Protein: CASSLRTGGSQAQHF.

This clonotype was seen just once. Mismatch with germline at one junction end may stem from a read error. This CDR3 reads CSSLGTSSTGKLFF. CDR3 in DNA: TGCAGCTCATTAGGGACTAGCTCCACCGGGAAGCTGTTTTTT. The chain carries TRBV29-1 and TRBJ2-2; 9 nucleotides line up with TRBD2. CDR1 and CDR2 (germline): SQVTM, ANQGSEA. The CDR3 spans 14 residues.

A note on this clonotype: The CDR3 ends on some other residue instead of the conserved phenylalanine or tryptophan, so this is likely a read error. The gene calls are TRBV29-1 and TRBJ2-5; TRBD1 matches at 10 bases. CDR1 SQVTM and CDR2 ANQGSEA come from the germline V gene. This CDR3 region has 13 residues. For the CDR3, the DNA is TGCATCGTTGGGACAGGGGATTTGGGGACCCAGTACTGC. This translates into CIVGTGDLGTQYC.

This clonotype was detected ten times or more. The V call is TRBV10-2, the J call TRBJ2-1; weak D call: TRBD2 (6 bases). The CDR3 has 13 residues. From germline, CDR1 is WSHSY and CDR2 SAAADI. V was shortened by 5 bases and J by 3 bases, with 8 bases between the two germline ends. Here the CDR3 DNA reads TGCGCCAGCAGTCTGACTAGCTACAATGAGCAGTTCTTC. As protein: CASSLTSYNEQFF.

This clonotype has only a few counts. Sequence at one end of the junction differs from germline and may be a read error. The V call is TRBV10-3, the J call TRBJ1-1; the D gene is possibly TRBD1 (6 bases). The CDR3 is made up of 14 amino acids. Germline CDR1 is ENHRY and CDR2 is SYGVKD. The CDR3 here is CTISKTGARAEAFF. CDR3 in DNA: TGTACCATCAGTAAGACGGGGGCAAGGGCTGAAGCTTTCTTT.

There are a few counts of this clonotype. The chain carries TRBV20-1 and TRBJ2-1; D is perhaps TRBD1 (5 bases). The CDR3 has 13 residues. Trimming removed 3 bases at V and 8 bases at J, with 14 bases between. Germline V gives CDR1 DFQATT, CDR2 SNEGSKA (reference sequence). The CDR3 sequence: CSASPVLGDEQFF. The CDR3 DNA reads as TGCAGTGCTAGTCCAGTCCTAGGGGATGAGCAGTTCTTC.

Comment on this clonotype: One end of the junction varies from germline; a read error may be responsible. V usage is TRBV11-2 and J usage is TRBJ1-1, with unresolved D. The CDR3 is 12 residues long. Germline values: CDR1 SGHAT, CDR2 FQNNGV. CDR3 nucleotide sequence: TGTGCCAGCACATTGAGTGGTACTGGAGCTTTCTTT. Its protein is CASTLSGTGAFF. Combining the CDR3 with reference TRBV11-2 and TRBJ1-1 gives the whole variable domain EAGVAQSPRYKIIEKRQSVAFWCNPISGHATLYWYQQILGQGPKLLIQFQNNGVVDDSQLPKDRFSAERLKGVDSTLKIQPAKLEDSAVYLCASTLSGTGAFFGQGTRLTVV.

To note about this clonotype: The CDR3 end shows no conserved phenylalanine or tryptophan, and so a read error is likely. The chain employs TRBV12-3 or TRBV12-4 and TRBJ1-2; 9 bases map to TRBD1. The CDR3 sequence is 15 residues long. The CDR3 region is CASSARDRDSYGYTI. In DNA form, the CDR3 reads TGTGCGAGTAGTGCCCGGGACAGGGATAGCTATGGCTACACCATC.

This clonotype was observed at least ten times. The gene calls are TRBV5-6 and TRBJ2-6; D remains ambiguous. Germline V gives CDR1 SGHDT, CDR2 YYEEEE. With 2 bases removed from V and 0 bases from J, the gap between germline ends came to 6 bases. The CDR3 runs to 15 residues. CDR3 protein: CASSLDPSGANVLTF. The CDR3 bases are TGTGCCAGCAGCTTAGATCCCTCTGGGGCCAACGTCCTGACTTTC.